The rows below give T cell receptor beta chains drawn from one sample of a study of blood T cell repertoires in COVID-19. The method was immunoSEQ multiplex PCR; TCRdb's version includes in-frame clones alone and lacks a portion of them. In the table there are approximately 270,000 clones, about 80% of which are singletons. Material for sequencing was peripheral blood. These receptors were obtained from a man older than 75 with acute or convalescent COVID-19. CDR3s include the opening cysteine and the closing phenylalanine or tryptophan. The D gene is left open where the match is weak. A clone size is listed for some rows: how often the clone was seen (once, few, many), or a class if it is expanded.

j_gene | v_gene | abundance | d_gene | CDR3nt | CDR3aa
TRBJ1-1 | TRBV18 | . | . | TGTGCCAGCTCACCAAGAGGAGCTGAGACGGACTTCGGAGCTTTCTTT | CASSPRGAETDFGAFF
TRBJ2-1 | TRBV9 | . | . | TGTGCCAGCAGTCGAGCCGGGTCTTCCTACAATGAGCAGTTCTTC | CASSRAGSSYNEQFF
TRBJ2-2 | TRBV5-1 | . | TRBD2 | TGCGCCAGCAGCTTAAGGCTAGCGGGGGGAACCGGGGAGCTGTTTTTT | CASSLRLAGGTGELFF
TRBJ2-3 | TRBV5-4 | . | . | TGTGCCAGCAGCTTACAGGTTCAGAGCACAGATACGCAGTATTTT | CASSLQVQSTDTQYF
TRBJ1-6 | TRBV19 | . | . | TGTGCCAGTAGGAGGAGCTCCTATAATTCACCCCTCCACTTT | CASRRSSYNSPLHF
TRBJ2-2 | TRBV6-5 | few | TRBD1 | TGTGCCAGCAGGGGACAGGGTGGGACCGGGGAGCTGTTTTTT | CASRGQGGTGELFF
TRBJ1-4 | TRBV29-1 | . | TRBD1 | TGCAGCGTCGGGAAGACAGGGACTAATGAAAAACTGTTTTTT | CSVGKTGTNEKLFF
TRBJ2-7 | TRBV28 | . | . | TGTGCCGTGGGAAGGGGTTGGGAGCAGTACTTC | CAVGRGWEQYF
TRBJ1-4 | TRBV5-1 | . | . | TGCGCCAGCAGCTTGGTCCCCTTTCAGGAAAAACTGTTTTTT | CASSLVPFQEKLFF
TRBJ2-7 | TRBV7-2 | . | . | TGTGCCAGCAGCTTACCTCCAAGGGACAAGTACGAGCAGTACTTC | CASSLPPRDKYEQYF
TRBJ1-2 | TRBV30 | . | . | TGTGCCTGGAGCCTCTTTCTAGGCTACACCTTC | CAWSLFLGYTF
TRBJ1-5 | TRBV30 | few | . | TGTGCCTGGAGTGTTAAGAATGGCCTGCCCCAGCATTTT | CAWSVKNGLPQHF
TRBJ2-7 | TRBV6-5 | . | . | TGTGCCAGCAGGGAGGAAGGCCGGACTTCCTACGAGCAGTACTTC | CASREEGRTSYEQYF
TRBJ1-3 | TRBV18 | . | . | TGTGCCAGCTCACCAAAGGGACACTTTGGAAACACCATATATTTT | CASSPKGHFGNTIYF
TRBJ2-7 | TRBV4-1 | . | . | TGCGCCAGCAGCCAAACTCTTCGGTACGAGCAGTACTTC | CASSQTLRYEQYF
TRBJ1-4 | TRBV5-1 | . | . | TGCGCCAGCAGTCGGGGGGACTGGGGTGAAAAACTGTTTTTT | CASSRGDWGEKLFF
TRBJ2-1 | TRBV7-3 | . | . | TGTGCCAGCAGCTTAGAAAGGAGGGCCGAGCAGTTCTTC | CASSLERRAEQFF
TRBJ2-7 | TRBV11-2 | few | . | TGTGCCAGCAGAGACTCCGGTCACTTATCCTACGAGCAGTACTTC | CASRDSGHLSYEQYF
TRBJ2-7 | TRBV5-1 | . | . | TGCGCCAGCAGCTTGGGGTCAGGTTCTTACGAGCAGTACTTC | CASSLGSGSYEQYF
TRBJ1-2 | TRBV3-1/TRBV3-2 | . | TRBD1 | TGTGCCAGCAGCTTCGACAGGGGAGCCCACTATGGCTACACCTTC | CASSFDRGAHYGYTF
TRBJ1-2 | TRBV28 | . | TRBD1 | TGTGCCAGCAGCTCGGACAGGGGAAGCGGCTACACCTTC | CASSSDRGSGYTF
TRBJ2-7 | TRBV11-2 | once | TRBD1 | TGTGCCAGCAGCCAACGCCGGACAGGGGCTTACGAGCAGTACTTC | CASSQRRTGAYEQYF
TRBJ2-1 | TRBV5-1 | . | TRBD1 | TGCGCCAGCAGCTTGGTGGGACAGGGCTCCTACAATGAGCAGTTCTTC | CASSLVGQGSYNEQFF
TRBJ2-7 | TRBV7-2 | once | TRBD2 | TGTGCCAGCAGCTTAGCGAACGTTAGGAGGTCTAGCGGATCCTACGAGCAGTACTTC | CASSLANVRRSSGSYEQYF
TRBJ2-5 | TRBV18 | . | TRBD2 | TGTGCCAGCTCACCAAGTGGACTAGCGGGAGAGGAGACCCAGTACTTC | CASSPSGLAGEETQYF
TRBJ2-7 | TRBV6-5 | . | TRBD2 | TGTGCCAGCAGTCCCGGACTAGCGGGGGGCTACGAGCAGTACTTC | CASSPGLAGGYEQYF
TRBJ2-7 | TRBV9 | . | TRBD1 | TGTGCCAGCAGCGGGGACAGGGGGCTAGGGTACGAGCAGTACTTC | CASSGDRGLGYEQYF
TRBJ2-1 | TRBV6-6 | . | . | TGTGCCAGCAGGCTCAGTCAGAGCGCGTACAATGAGCAGTTCTTC | CASRLSQSAYNEQFF
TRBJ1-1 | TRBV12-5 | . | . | TGTGCTAGTGGTCCCCCCGGGGGGCAGGTGAACACTGAAGCTTTCTTT | CASGPPGGQVNTEAFF
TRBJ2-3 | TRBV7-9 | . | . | TGTGCCAGCAGCTCGACAGCCCGGACCTACACAGATACGCAGTATTTT | CASSSTARTYTDTQYF
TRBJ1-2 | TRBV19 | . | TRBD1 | TGTGCCAGTAGTATCGGACAGGATGGCTACACCTTC | CASSIGQDGYTF
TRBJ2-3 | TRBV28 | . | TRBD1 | TGTGCCAGTAGACAGGGGAAAGATACGCAGTATTTT | CASRQGKDTQYF
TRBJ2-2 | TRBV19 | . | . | TGTGCCAGCAGGACAGACCAATTAGCGAACACCGGGGAGCTGTTTTTT | CASRTDQLANTGELFF
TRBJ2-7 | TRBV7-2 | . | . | TGTGCCAGCAGCTTAGCATCGGGGTTTGGCTACGAGCAGTACTTC | CASSLASGFGYEQYF
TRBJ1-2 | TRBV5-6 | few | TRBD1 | TGTGCCAGCAGACCCGGGACAGCGGTCGGCTACACCTTC | CASRPGTAVGYTF
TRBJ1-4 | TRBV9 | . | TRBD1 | TGTGCCAGCAGCAGGAGACAGGGCTCTAATGAAAAACTGTTTTTT | CASSRRQGSNEKLFF
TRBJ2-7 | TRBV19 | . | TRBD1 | TGTGCCAGTAGTGTCGACAGGGACGGGCTTTACGAGCAGTACTTC | CASSVDRDGLYEQYF
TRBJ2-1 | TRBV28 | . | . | TGTGCCAGCAGTTTTTCTCCTAGGCTCAATGAGCAGTTCTTC | CASSFSPRLNEQFF
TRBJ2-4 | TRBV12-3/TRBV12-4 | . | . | TGTGCCAGCAGTGGACAGTTAATAGGGATTCAGTACTTC | CASSGQLIGIQYF
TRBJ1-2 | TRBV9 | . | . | TGTGCCAGCAGCGCCTACTATGGCTACACCTTC | CASSAYYGYTF
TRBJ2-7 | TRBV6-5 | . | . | TGTGCCAGTGAGACGGGACTTCCGTCCTACGAGCAGTACTTC | CASETGLPSYEQYF
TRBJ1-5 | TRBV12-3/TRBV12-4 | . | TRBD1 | TGTGCCAGCAGTTACAGGGGTGATCAGCCCCAGCATTTT | CASSYRGDQPQHF
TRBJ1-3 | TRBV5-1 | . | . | TGCGCCAGCAGGGCCGGAAACACCATATATTTT | CASRAGNTIYF
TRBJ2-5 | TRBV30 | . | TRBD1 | TGTGCCTGGAGCGCCGGGACAGGGAAAGGAGAGACCCAGTACTTC | CAWSAGTGKGETQYF
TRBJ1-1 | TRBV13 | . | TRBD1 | TGTGCCAGCAGCCGTAGACAGGGAATGGCTTTGAACACTGAAGCTTTCTTT | CASSRRQGMALNTEAFF
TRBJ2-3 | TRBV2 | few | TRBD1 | TGTGCCAGCAAACGGGACAGCGCAGATACGCAGTATTTT | CASKRDSADTQYF
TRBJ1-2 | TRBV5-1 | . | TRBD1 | TGCGCCAGCAGCTTAGGACAGGGTCCCTATGGCTACACCTTC | CASSLGQGPYGYTF